This T cell receptor beta chain was sequenced during a study of T cells in women clearing cervical HPV infection. Study-wide points: CIN3+ cases had significantly higher TCR repertoire richness than controls, but evenness did not differ. TRBV6-7 relative abundance averaged roughly 0.099% in cases and under 0.2% in controls.

Germline V CDR1 and CDR2: KGHSH, LQKENI. CDR3 length: 13 amino acids. TCR beta CDR3 amplified by multiplex PCR from roughly 1,100 ng genomic DNA. TCRdb's copy holds only in-frame clones and misses some; the assay was immunoSEQ multiplex PCR. The sample table includes over 15,000 clones. Prevalent HPV16 infections were excluded; only incident single HPV16 infections included. Worth noting for this clone: Its antigen is not identified. At one end the junction does not follow the germline gene, possibly because of a read error. The read gets to within 3 residues of the CDR3 end, and the germline J gene fills in the rest.

The origin of this receptor is a woman aged 18 to 75 with a cervical HPV16 infection that either progressed to CIN3+ or cleared (not recorded which). Sequenced material: blood buffy coat. This chain connects TRBV18 to TRBJ1-1, with unresolved D. Incomplete CDR3 DNA: TGTGCCAGCTTCTCCAATACTGGTCCTGAG. It translates to CASFSNTGPE. The CDR3 reads in full as CASFSNTGPEAFF. Complete variable domain (other parts from reference TRBV18 and TRBJ1-1): NAGVMQNPRHLVRRRGQEARLRCSPMKGHSHVYWYRQLPEEGLKFMVYLQKENIIDESGMPKERFSAEFPKEGPSILRIQQVVRGDSAAYFCASFSNTGPEAFFGQGTRLTVV.